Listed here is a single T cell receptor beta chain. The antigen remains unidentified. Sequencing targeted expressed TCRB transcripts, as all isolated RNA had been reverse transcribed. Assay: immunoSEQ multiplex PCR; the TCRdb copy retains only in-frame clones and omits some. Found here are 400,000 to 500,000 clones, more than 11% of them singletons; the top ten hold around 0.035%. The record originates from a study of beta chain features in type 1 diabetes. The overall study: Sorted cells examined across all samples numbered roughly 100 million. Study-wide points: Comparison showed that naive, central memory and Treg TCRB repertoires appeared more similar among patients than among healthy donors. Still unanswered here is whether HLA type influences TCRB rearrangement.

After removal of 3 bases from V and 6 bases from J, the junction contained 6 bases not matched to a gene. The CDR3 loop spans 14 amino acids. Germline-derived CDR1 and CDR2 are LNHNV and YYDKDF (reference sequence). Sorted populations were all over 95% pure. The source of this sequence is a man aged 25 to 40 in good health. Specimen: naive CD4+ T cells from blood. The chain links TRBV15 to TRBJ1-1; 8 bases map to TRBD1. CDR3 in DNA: TGTGCCACCAGCAGGGACAGGGTTGTCCCTGAAGCTTTCTTT. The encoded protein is CATSRDRVVPEAFF.